This TCR beta chain was obtained from a study of blood T cells in healthy people across ages. Trimming took 3 bases from V and 1 from J; bases not matched to a gene: 7. Germline V gene sequence: CDR1 ENHRY, CDR2 SYGVKD. The CDR3 runs 18 residues. With a J-beta primer mix and a sample-barcoded 5' primer, a second PCR ran roughly 6 to 11 cycles. TCRdb reprocessed the 5' RACE reads with MiXCR, giving one entry per CDR3 protein. The repertoire holds about 1.4 million distinct CDR3 sequences, with 45% to 70% as singletons. The V call is TRBV10-3, the J call TRBJ2-4; 12 nucleotides align to TRBD1. Sequencing input: blood. The sequence was collected from a man aged 18 to 30 in good health. The CDR3 region is CAISEGTGGPTAKNIQYF. DNA for the CDR3: TGTGCCATCAGTGAAGGGACAGGGGGCCCCACGGCCAAAAACATTCAGTACTTC.